The present T cell receptor beta chain was sequenced within a study of neurological immune-mediated disorders. V gave up 4 bases and J gave up 5 bases; unmatched junction bases: 5. The CDR3 spans 14 residues. Germline V gives CDR1 DFQATT, CDR2 SNEGSKA (reference sequence). 5'RACE with 10-nucleotide random UMIs generated the cDNA. One entry per CDR3 protein results from TCRdb running MiXCR on the 5' RACE reads. In the table there are around 48,000 distinct CDR3 sequences, 10% to 13% of which are singletons. Study-level points and caveats: Among expanded clones, no CDR3 amino acid sequences were shared across subjects, a pattern suggesting private repertoires in all groups.

Unsorted libraries were prepared from 2 million PBMCs that had been stored at -80 C. In its sample, this clonotype was seen many times. The antigen is undetermined. Sequenced sample: PBMCs. The TCR comes from a woman aged 40 to 50 with HTLV-1-associated myelopathy (HAM/TSP). The rearrangement links TRBV20-1 to TRBJ1-6, with 7 bases matching TRBD1. Here the CDR3 DNA reads TGCAGTGCTAAATATGGGACAGATAATTCACCCCTCCACTTT. This gives the protein CSAKYGTDNSPLHF.